Following are 27 T cell receptor beta chains from one sample sequenced in a study of CD8 T cells in ankylosing spondylitis. Each CDR3 protein gets one entry after TCRdb re-called the 5' RACE reads with MiXCR. The data show more than 250,000 distinct CDR3 sequences, 11% seen once. The specimen sequenced was blood, either unsorted or a sorted T cell fraction (not recorded which). Every receptor here comes from a female donor with ankylosing spondylitis or in good health (not recorded which).

This clonotype was seen repeatedly, ten times or more. The CDR3 DNA reads as TGTGCCAGCAGCTCCAGACAGGGTCTTGGCTACACCTTC. Translating it yields CASSSRQGLGYTF. This chain joins TRBV7-2 and TRBJ1-2, with 7 bases aligning to TRBD1. Germline assignment: CDR1 SGHTA and CDR2 FQGNSA. This CDR3 is built from 13 residues. Trimming removed 4 bases from V and 7 bases from J; junction bases left unmatched: 6. Full variable domain (outside the CDR3, taken from reference TRBV7-2 and TRBJ1-2): GAGVSQSPSNKVTEKGKDVELRCDPISGHTALYWYRQSLGQGLEFLIYFQGNSAPDKSGLPSDRFSAERTGGSVSTLTIQRTQQEDSAVYLCASSSRQGLGYTFGSGTRLTVV.

This clonotype was observed at least ten times. This rearrangement joins TRBV12-3 or TRBV12-4 to TRBJ2-3, with D tentatively TRBD1 or TRBD2 (6 bases each). V was trimmed by 4 bases and J by 6 bases, leaving 11 bases between them. The CDR3 length is 13 residues. CDR3 sequence reads: CASSSRGLDTQYF. The CDR3 DNA sequence: TGTGCCAGCAGTTCCCGGGGGCTGGATACGCAGTATTTT.

The chain links TRBV14 to TRBJ1-1; no firm D call. This CDR3 comprises 14 residues. Trimming left V 1 base short and J 4 bases short, with 10 bases between. The germline V gene has CDR1 SGHDN and CDR2 FVKESK. CDR3 loop: CASSQVSGSTEAFF. For the CDR3, the DNA is TGTGCCAGCAGCCAAGTGAGCGGTAGCACTGAAGCTTTCTTT.

Only a few counts were recorded for this clonotype. The rearrangement uses TRBV28 and TRBJ1-2; TRBD1 matches 8 bases. Germline V CDR1 and CDR2: MDHEN, SYDVKM. V dropped 5 bases and J dropped 4; count of bases not matched to a gene: 9. The CDR3 is 15 amino acids. The CDR3 protein is CASSAPQGASYGYTF. Written as DNA, the CDR3 is TGTGCCAGCAGTGCCCCTCAGGGGGCAAGCTATGGCTACACCTTC.

This clonotype was seen only a few times. This chain joins TRBV19 and TRBJ2-2, with 8 bases that match TRBD1. Germline CDR1 reads LNHDA; CDR2 reads SQIVND (reference sequence). V was clipped by 7 bases and J by 3 bases; unmatched bases: 7. This CDR3 is built from 15 residues. This CDR3 reads CASTRTGIDTGELFF. The CDR3 nucleotides read TGTGCCAGTACCAGGACAGGGATTGACACCGGGGAGCTGTTTTTT.

The table lists this clonotype with a few counts. CDR3 sequence: CASSDTDRTYNEQFF. CDR3 DNA: TGCGCCAGCAGCGACACGGACCGAACATACAATGAGCAGTTCTTC. This sequence joins TRBV4-3 and TRBJ2-1; no reliable D call. Trimming took 5 bases from V and 4 from J, leaving 15 bases between them. The CDR3 sequence is 15 residues long. Germline V gives CDR1 LGHNA, CDR2 YSLEER.

In its sample, this clonotype was seen a few times. This chain links TRBV19 with TRBJ1-1; D gene uncertain. The V gene lost 3 bases and the J gene lost 8 bases, with 19 bases spanning the gap. Germline CDR1 and CDR2: LNHDA and SQIVND (reference sequence). The CDR3 spans 15 residues. This CDR3 reads CASSIEARSLSEAFF. CDR3 sequence (DNA): TGTGCCAGTAGTATCGAAGCGCGGAGCCTTTCCGAAGCTTTCTTT. The full variable domain, its missing parts supplied by reference TRBV19 and TRBJ1-1, is DGGITQSPKYLFRKEGQNVTLSCEQNLNHDAMYWYRQDPGQGLRLIYYSQIVNDFQKGDIAEGYSVSREKKESFPLTVTSAQKNPTAFYLCASSIEARSLSEAFFGQGTRLTVV.

In this sample, this clonotype turned up many times. The rearrangement joins TRBV6-2 or TRBV6-3 to TRBJ1-5; 8 bases are shared with TRBD1. The CDR3 is 15 residues long. The germline CDR1 and CDR2 sequences are MNHEY and SVGEGT. Germline trimming cut 5 bases from V and 7 bases from J; bases unmatched to any gene: 10. CDR3 coding DNA: TGTGCCAGCAGTCCAATGGACAGGGTAGGGCAGCCCCAGCATTTT. This sequence encodes CASSPMDRVGQPQHF.

The J gene is TRBJ1-2, the V gene TRBV7-2; D uncertain. V gave up 5 bases and J gave up 6 bases, with 13 bases separating them. The CDR3 is 13 residues long. The germline V gene encodes CDR1 SGHTA and CDR2 FQGNSA. Here the CDR3 reads CASSPPLRDGYTF. CDR3 bases: TGTGCCAGCAGCCCTCCCCTAAGGGATGGCTACACCTTC.

This clonotype was counted at least ten times. The chain combines TRBV20-1 with TRBJ2-2, with D tentatively TRBD2 (6 bases). There are 15 residues in the CDR3. V shed 1 base and J shed 3 bases, with 12 bases lying between them. Germline CDR1 DFQATT, CDR2 SNEGSKA (reference sequence). CDR3 coding DNA: TGCAGTGCTAGAGTGGGGGGAGTGGACACCGGGGAGCTGTTTTTT. Protein sequence: CSARVGGVDTGELFF.

This clonotype was observed a handful of times. The rearrangement links TRBV6-2 or TRBV6-3 to TRBJ2-7; D unresolved. Germline V gives CDR1 MNHEY, CDR2 SVGEGT. The length of the CDR3 is 16 residues. V dropped 2 bases and J dropped 6 bases, with 20 bases sitting between them. The DNA of the CDR3 is TGTGCCAGCAGTTACCAGAGTTTAGCTCCGTTCCGCGAGCAGTACTTC. Its protein is CASSYQSLAPFREQYF.

The V gene is TRBV4-2, the J gene TRBJ1-5; unclear D gene. The CDR3 extends over 16 amino acids. In germline, CDR1 is LGHNA, CDR2 YNFKEQ. V dropped 0 bases and J dropped 5 bases, with 14 bases sitting between them. The DNA of the CDR3 is TGTGCCAGCAGCCAAGATGTGGGAAGGAGGGATCAGCCCCAGCATTTT. Its protein is CASSQDVGRRDQPQHF.

This clonotype was observed at least ten times. The chain combines TRBV28 with TRBJ2-3; D is uncertain. Germline assignment: CDR1 MDHEN and CDR2 SYDVKM. The CDR3 is 13 residues long. V dropped 2 bases and J dropped 2 bases, with 5 bases sitting between them. The CDR3 region has the DNA TGTGCCAGCAGTTTAGTTGCCACAGATACGCAGTATTTT. It translates to CASSLVATDTQYF.

Ten or more counts support this clonotype. The chain has TRBV29-1 and TRBJ1-1; no reliable D call. The CDR3 has 14 amino acids. The V gene's germline CDR1 is SQVTM and CDR2 ANQGSEA. V was pared by 4 bases and J by 2 bases, with 14 bases between. The CDR3 nucleotides are TGCAGCGTTGCCCCAGACTCTATCAACACTGAAGCTTTCTTT. Its translation is CSVAPDSINTEAFF.

This clonotype occurred many times. The chain carries TRBV7-9 and TRBJ1-5; D unresolved. This CDR3 comprises 13 residues. In germline, CDR1 is SEHNR, CDR2 FQNEAQ (reference sequence). V was shortened by 2 bases and J by 7 bases, with 9 bases between the two germline ends. CDR3 bases: TGTGCCAGCAGCTTAAGGGAAGGGCAGCCCCAGCATTTT. Protein: CASSLREGQPQHF.

This rearrangement joins TRBV28 to TRBJ2-6, with D perhaps given as TRBD1 or TRBD2 (5 bases each). Trimming removed 6 bases from V and 0 bases from J, with 9 bases in between. CDR3 length: 15 amino acids. From germline, CDR1 is MDHEN and CDR2 SYDVKM. The CDR3 sequence: CASSRDPSGANVLTF. The DNA of the CDR3 is TGTGCCAGCAGCCGGGACCCCTCTGGGGCCAACGTCCTGACTTTC.

This clonotype was detected ten times or more. This sequence joins TRBV12-3 or TRBV12-4 and TRBJ2-7; tentative D call: TRBD2 (5 bases). The V gene lost 3 bases and the J gene lost 3 bases, with 9 bases spanning the gap. CDR3 length: 13 amino acids. CDR3 sequence: CASSFGEYYEQYF. The CDR3 region has the DNA TGTGCCAGCAGTTTCGGGGAATACTACGAGCAGTACTTC.

There are many counts of this clonotype. The rearrangement joins TRBV12-3 or TRBV12-4 to TRBJ1-5; D is possibly TRBD1 (6 bases). The CDR3 sequence is 15 residues long. V was clipped by 2 bases and J by 7 bases, with 15 bases between them. CDR3 coding DNA: TGTGCCAGCAGTTTACTTCCCGGGGGCCGGCAGCCCCAGCATTTT. Residues: CASSLLPGGRQPQHF.

This clonotype was seen repeatedly, ten times or more. This chain connects TRBV7-6 to TRBJ2-7, with a weak D call TRBD1 (5 bases). Germline CDR1 reads SGHVS; CDR2 reads FNYEAQ. This CDR3 is 13 amino acids long. V gave up 0 bases and J gave up 3 bases, with 6 bases separating them. Here the CDR3 DNA reads TGTGCCAGCAGCTTAGCAGGGGACTACGAGCAGTACTTC. It codes for CASSLAGDYEQYF.

This clonotype was seen many times. The chain carries TRBV6-2 or TRBV6-3 and TRBJ2-3; 7 bases are a match to TRBD2. V lost 2 bases to trimming and J lost 4 bases; unmatched junction nucleotides: 6. CDR3 length: 15 residues. Germline V lookup: CDR1 MNHEY, CDR2 SVGEGT. The CDR3 loop is CASSYGLAASDTQYF. CDR3 in DNA: TGTGCCAGCAGTTACGGGCTAGCGGCTTCAGATACGCAGTATTTT.

The sample holds many counts of this clonotype. V is TRBV20-1 and J is TRBJ2-5; 8 positions agree with TRBD2. In germline, CDR1 is DFQATT, CDR2 SNEGSKA (reference sequence). The CDR3 spans 11 residues. The CDR3 sequence is CSGRAQETQYF. CDR3 nucleotide sequence: TGCAGCGGGAGGGCCCAAGAGACCCAGTACTTC.

This chain joins TRBV28 and TRBJ2-7; no clear D gene. The CDR3 runs 15 residues. Germline-derived CDR1 and CDR2 are MDHEN and SYDVKM. V dropped 3 bases and J dropped 2 bases, with 14 bases sitting between them. This chain's CDR3 is CASSLLGGQAYEQYF. Written as DNA, the CDR3 is TGTGCCAGCAGTTTGTTAGGTGGGCAGGCCTACGAGCAGTACTTC.

This clonotype was recorded many times. CDR3 amino acids: CASQKGTGDFTGELFF. In nucleotides, the CDR3 is TGCGCCAGCCAAAAGGGGACAGGGGACTTCACCGGGGAGCTGTTTTTT. This rearrangement joins TRBV5-1 to TRBJ2-2; 10 nucleotides match TRBD1. CDR1 SGHRS and CDR2 YFSETQ come from the germline V gene. The CDR3 loop spans 16 amino acids. The junction had 10 bases not matched to a gene; V was cut back by 7 bases and J by 4 bases.

This clonotype was counted ten times or more. V is TRBV12-3 or TRBV12-4 and J is TRBJ2-1, with 10 bases fitting TRBD1. CDR3 length: 15 residues. The junction had 5 bases not matched to a gene; V was cut back by 3 bases and J by 6 bases. The CDR3 reads CASSFGTGEANEQFF. CDR3 nucleotide sequence: TGTGCCAGCAGTTTCGGGACAGGGGAAGCCAATGAGCAGTTCTTC.

In its sample, this clonotype was seen many times. V gene TRBV20-1 combines with J gene TRBJ1-1; the D gene is possibly TRBD1 (6 bases). Per the germline V gene, CDR1 is DFQATT and CDR2 is SNEGSKA (reference sequence). The CDR3 spans 14 residues. Trimming stripped 0 bases from V and 1 base from J, with 9 bases between. The CDR3 loop is CSAREPRGNTEAFF. CDR3 DNA: TGCAGTGCTAGAGAACCCAGGGGGAACACTGAAGCTTTCTTT.

This clonotype was seen once. A much larger clone is a single base away; this may be a read error. The chain is built from TRBV5-4 and TRBJ1-3; weak D call: TRBD1 (5 bases). There are 12 residues in the CDR3. V was cut by 4 bases and J by 6 bases, with 8 bases left in between. Germline V gene data show CDR1 as SGHNT and CDR2 as YYREEE (reference sequence). In DNA, the CDR3 is TGTGCCAGCAGCATGACAGAAAACACCATATATTTT. Translated, it gives CASSMTENTIYF.

The table lists this clonotype with a few counts. The chain uses TRBV7-6 and TRBJ2-3; D unclear. V lost 3 bases and J lost 2, with 12 bases in between. Germline V lookup: CDR1 SGHVS, CDR2 FNYEAQ. This CDR3 region has 15 residues. The CDR3 region is CASSLADGPTDTQYF. As DNA, the CDR3 is TGTGCCAGCAGCTTGGCGGACGGACCCACAGATACGCAGTATTTT. Using reference TRBV7-6 and TRBJ2-3 for the parts outside the CDR3, the full variable domain is GAGVSQSPRYKVTKRGQDVALRCDPISGHVSLYWYRQALGQGPEFLTYFNYEAQQDKSGLPNDRFSAERPEGSISTLTIQRTEQRDSAMYRCASSLADGPTDTQYFGPGTRLTVL.